Listed below are T cell receptor beta chains from one sample, sequenced in a study of PD-1 blockade in classical Hodgkin lymphoma. Profiled with immunoSEQ multiplex PCR; TCRdb holds only in-frame clones, not every one. The data contain tens of thousands of clones, approximately 78% of them seen just once; the ten biggest clones take up around 10%. The sequencing here drew on peripheral blood mononuclear cells (PBMCs), taken before the second cycle of nivolumab. The receptors come from a human donor with classical Hodgkin lymphoma. CDR3s include the opening cysteine and the closing phenylalanine or tryptophan. The D gene is left open where the match is weak. Clone size appears in some rows only: once, few, many, or a class for an expanded clone.

D,J,size,V,DNA,CDR3
.,TRBJ1-6,.,TRBV27,TGTGCCAGCAGAGTCGGTAATCGAAGGGCGGATTCACCCCTCCACTTT,CASRVGNRRADSPLHF
TRBD2,TRBJ2-7,.,TRBV10-3,TGTGCCATCAGTGAGGGTGGTCGGCTAGCGGGGAGCTCCTACGAGCAGTACTTC,CAISEGGRLAGSSYEQYF
.,TRBJ1-4,.,TRBV7-6,TGTGCCAGCAGCTTAGACGGGCTAGAAAAACTGTTTTTT,CASSLDGLEKLFF
.,TRBJ1-1,.,TRBV10-2,TGCGCCAGCAGTGAATCCCTGAACACTGAAGCTTTCTTT,CASSESLNTEAFF
.,TRBJ2-2,.,TRBV5-4,TGTGCCAGCAGTAACACCGGGGAGCTGTTTTTT,CASSNTGELFF
TRBD1,TRBJ1-2,.,TRBV5-4,TGTGCCAGCAGCAAGGGACAGGGGGTCTTTGGCTACACCTTC,CASSKGQGVFGYTF
.,TRBJ1-1,.,TRBV10-3,TGTGCCATCAGTGAGGTTTCAGGGAAGAGTGAAGCTTTCTTT,CAISEVSGKSEAFF
.,TRBJ2-7,.,TRBV18,TGTGCCAGCTCACAGGACCGAGGGGGTTACGAGCAGTACTTC,CASSQDRGGYEQYF
.,TRBJ1-2,.,TRBV2,TGTGCCAGCAGTTCCAAGCGCAATAGTGGCTACACCTTC,CASSSKRNSGYTF
.,TRBJ1-1,.,TRBV6-6,TGTGCCAGCAGTGGAAACAGTGTTGGGACTGAAGCTTTCTTT,CASSGNSVGTEAFF
.,TRBJ2-2,.,TRBV29-1,TGCAGCGTCGAGGACCAAGAAGGGCCCGGGGAGCTGTTTTTT,CSVEDQEGPGELFF
.,TRBJ2-3,once,TRBV19,TGTGCCAGTAGTATGGGCTGGCGGGGCAGGCATAGCACAGATACGCAGTATTTT,CASSMGWRGRHSTDTQYF
.,TRBJ1-1,.,TRBV19,TGTGCCAGTAGTATCGTGGATGCGAACACTGAAGCTTTCTTT,CASSIVDANTEAFF
.,TRBJ2-1,.,TRBV11-1,TGTGCCAGCAGCTCGGTAGTCTACAATGAGCAGTTCTTC,CASSSVVYNEQFF
.,TRBJ1-5,.,TRBV7-8,TGTGCCAGCAGCCCCGGGCGAAGCAGCAATCAGCCCCAGCATTTT,CASSPGRSSNQPQHF
.,TRBJ1-2,once,TRBV25-1,TGTGCCAGCAGCGCGGACCCCAGGGTCTATGGCTACACCTTC,CASSADPRVYGYTF
.,TRBJ1-1,.,TRBV15,TGTGCCACCAGCAGAGATAGGGTTACTGAAGCTTTCTTT,CATSRDRVTEAFF
.,TRBJ2-6,.,TRBV5-4,TGTGCCAGCAGCGGAGACAGGTCTGGGGCCAACGTCCTGACTTTC,CASSGDRSGANVLTF
.,TRBJ1-3,.,TRBV2,TGTGCCAGCAGGACACAACAGTACTCTGGAAACACCATATATTTT,CASRTQQYSGNTIYF
.,TRBJ2-7,.,TRBV7-9,TGTGCCAGCACCTCCGGGCCCCCCGAGCAGTACTTC,CASTSGPPEQYF
.,TRBJ2-2,.,TRBV6-5,TGTGCCAGCAGCCGACGGAAACACGGCGGGGAGCTGTTTTTT,CASSRRKHGGELFF
.,TRBJ2-3,.,TRBV5-1,TGCGCCAGCAGCCCCGAGGGAAGGTCTAGCACAGATACGCAGTATTTT,CASSPEGRSSTDTQYF
.,TRBJ2-2,.,TRBV5-6,TGTGCCAGCAGCTTGGGGAGGACCGGGGAGCTGTTTTTT,CASSLGRTGELFF
TRBD1,TRBJ1-2,few,TRBV28,TGTGCCAGCAGCCGGACAGGGAGTATCTACTATGGCTACACCTTC,CASSRTGSIYYGYTF
TRBD1,TRBJ1-1,few,TRBV27,TGTGCCACCAGCGACCCCAGGGGGGGAGGCACTGAAGCTTTCTTT,CATSDPRGGGTEAFF
.,TRBJ1-4,.,TRBV11-2,TGTGCCAGCAGCCTCGGGGCCGTTCGGGAAAAACTGTTTTTT,CASSLGAVREKLFF
.,TRBJ2-7,.,TRBV28,TGTGCCAGCAGTTTAAGGGTTGGATACGAGCAGTACTTC,CASSLRVGYEQYF
.,TRBJ1-3,.,TRBV7-8,TGTGCCAGCAGCTTCTCTCGGATTCCAGACAGTAAGTCTGGAAACACCATATATTTT,CASSFSRIPDSKSGNTIYF
.,TRBJ1-2,.,TRBV15,TGTGCCACCAGCAGAGGCGAAGGGCCCGGCTACACCTTC,CATSRGEGPGYTF
.,TRBJ1-1,.,TRBV4-3,TGCGCCAGCAGCCAAGGACAGGCCTACGGGAACACTGAAGCTTTCTTT,CASSQGQAYGNTEAFF
.,TRBJ1-2,.,TRBV6-5,TGTGCCAGCAGTCCGGGCCTGAACGCTAACTATGGCTACACCTTC,CASSPGLNANYGYTF
TRBD1,TRBJ2-1,.,TRBV19,TGTGCCAGTAGTTCGGGACAGGGGGCGGGAAATGAGCAGTTCTTC,CASSSGQGAGNEQFF
.,TRBJ2-5,.,TRBV27,TGTGCCAGCAGTTTAGAGGCTTTAGGAGAGGTTGAGACCCAGTACTTC,CASSLEALGEVETQYF
TRBD2,TRBJ2-3,few,TRBV28,TGTGCCAGCAGGATTAGCGGGGAGGACACAGATACGCAGTATTTT,CASRISGEDTDTQYF
TRBD2,TRBJ2-1,.,TRBV7-7,TGTGCCAGCAGCTCCGGACTAGCGGGGTACAATGAGCAGTTCTTC,CASSSGLAGYNEQFF
.,TRBJ1-1,.,TRBV27,TGTGCCAGCAGTTTAACGCGGGAGACTGAAGCTTTCTTT,CASSLTRETEAFF
TRBD1,TRBJ1-1,once,TRBV15,TGTGCCACCAGCAGGCCTGACAGGGTTACTGAAGCTTTCTTT,CATSRPDRVTEAFF
TRBD1,TRBJ2-2,few,TRBV7-9,TGTGCCAGCAGTGGTAGGGGGCGAACCGGGGAGCTGTTTTTT,CASSGRGRTGELFF
TRBD2,TRBJ2-7,.,TRBV5-1,TGCGCCAGCAGCTCCGTGGGAGCGGGGATGGGCGAGCAGTACTTC,CASSSVGAGMGEQYF
.,TRBJ1-5,.,TRBV5-3,TGTGCCAGAAGCGATGACGGGGAGGGGAAATATAGCAATCAGCCCCAGCATTTT,CARSDDGEGKYSNQPQHF
.,TRBJ1-5,.,TRBV2,TGTGCCAGCAACAGGGATTATCAGCCCCAGCATTTT,CASNRDYQPQHF
TRBD1,TRBJ2-4,.,TRBV11-2,TGTGCCAGCAGCTTAGTCCAGGGGGAAAACATTCAGTACTTC,CASSLVQGENIQYF
.,TRBJ1-5,.,TRBV28,TGTGCCAGCAGTTTCGGGGGTTATAGCAATCAGCCCCAGCATTTT,CASSFGGYSNQPQHF
.,TRBJ2-2,.,TRBV19,TGTGCCAGTAGTCTTTCAAACCTGGACATCCCTGGGGAGCTGTTTTTT,CASSLSNLDIPGELFF
.,TRBJ1-1,.,TRBV6-6,TGTGCCACGGCGGGGGGGGCCTCTGAAGCTTTCTTT,CATAGGASEAFF
.,TRBJ2-5,.,TRBV5-6,TGTGCCAGCAGCCCAGGGACACCCCGGGAGACCCAGTACTTC,CASSPGTPRETQYF